Presented here are 11 T cell receptor beta chains from one specimen sequenced in a study of blood T cells in healthy people across ages. Together with a sample-barcoded 5' primer, a J-beta primer mix was included in a second PCR lasting about 6 to 11 cycles. One entry per CDR3 protein results from TCRdb running MiXCR on the 5' RACE reads. Of about 1 million distinct CDR3 sequences listed, roughly 45% are singletons. The sequenced material came from blood. All receptors derive from a woman aged 60 to 75 in good health.

This clonotype was counted between two and nine times. The CDR3 loop is CSARPGTMVDTQYF. In nucleotides, the CDR3 is TGCAGTGCTAGACCTGGGACGATGGTCGATACGCAGTATTTT. The chain is built from TRBV20-1 and TRBJ2-3; either TRBD1 or TRBD2 may fit D (5 bases each). From germline, CDR1 is DFQATT and CDR2 SNEGSKA (reference sequence). The CDR3 sequence is 14 residues long. The V end was cut by 2 bases, the J end by 6 bases, with 15 bases between.

This clonotype turned up a few times. The V gene is TRBV7-9, the J gene TRBJ2-1; perhaps TRBD1 as D (7 bases). This CDR3 contains 19 residues. Trimming cost V 2 bases and J 6 bases, with 26 bases left between them. CDR1 and CDR2 from the germline V gene are SEHNR and FQNEAQ (reference sequence). The CDR3 spells CASSLNHLQGRWIGNEQFF. DNA for the CDR3: TGTGCCAGCAGCTTAAACCATCTACAGGGGAGGTGGATAGGCAATGAGCAGTTCTTC.

The gene calls are TRBV10-3 and TRBJ2-3; the match to TRBD2 covers 14 bases. Germline CDR1 and CDR2: ENHRY and SYGVKD. After removal of 7 bases from V and 4 bases from J, the junction contained 4 bases not matched to a gene. CDR3 length equals 15 residues. CDR3 sequence: CAITGTSGSSDTQYF. CDR3 nucleotides: TGTGCCATCACCGGGACTAGCGGGAGTTCAGATACGCAGTATTTT.

The rearrangement uses TRBV20-1 and TRBJ2-3, with D perhaps matching TRBD2 (6 bases). V gave up 5 bases and J gave up 10 bases, with 13 bases separating them. Germline loops: CDR1 DFQATT, CDR2 SNEGSKA (reference sequence). The CDR3 is 11 residues long. The CDR3 is CSAAPGLAQYF. CDR3 in DNA: TGCAGTGCTGCCCCGGGACTGGCGCAGTATTTT.

The chain joins TRBV15 to TRBJ2-1; 9 nucleotides agree with TRBD2. The CDR3 spans 15 residues. The germline V gene encodes CDR1 LNHNV and CDR2 YYDKDF (reference sequence). V lost 1 base to trimming and J lost 8 bases; unmatched junction nucleotides: 6. Here the CDR3 reads CATSRVLAGVDEQFF. DNA for the CDR3: TGTGCCACCAGCAGAGTTTTAGCGGGAGTGGATGAGCAGTTCTTC.

The count of this clonotype is one. The V call is TRBV12-3 or TRBV12-4, the J call TRBJ2-1; possibly TRBD1 for D (6 bases). The CDR3 runs 14 residues. Trimming took 5 bases from V and 10 from J, leaving 18 bases between them. CDR3 amino acids: CASSPSGDRYEQFF. The CDR3 DNA sequence: TGTGCCAGCAGTCCTTCAGGGGACCGCTACGAGCAGTTCTTC.

The chain uses TRBV7-2 and TRBJ2-7; 10 positions agree with TRBD1. The germline V gene has CDR1 SGHTA and CDR2 FQGNSA. V shed 3 bases and J 3 bases; nucleotides not matched to a gene: 5. This CDR3 has 15 amino acids. CDR3 sequence (DNA): TGTGCCAGCAGCTTGACAGGGGGCCACGACTACGAGCAGTACTTC. Translation gives CASSLTGGHDYEQYF.

The sample holds a few counts of this clonotype. The DNA of the CDR3 is TGTGCCAGCAGTTCCTCACCGTGGGCTAGCGGGAGTAGAGATGAGCAGTTCTTC. It specifies CASSSSPWASGSRDEQFF. The genes are TRBV28 and TRBJ2-1; 10 nucleotides agree with TRBD2. CDR1 is MDHEN, CDR2 SYDVKM, per germline. This CDR3 has 18 residues. The junction had 17 bases not matched to a gene; V was cut back by 4 bases and J by 8 bases.

This chain joins TRBV12-3 or TRBV12-4 and TRBJ2-5; TRBD2 matches 8 bases. The DNA end is a closer match to TRBJ2-7, so the J assignment may be wrong. There are 15 residues in the CDR3. CDR3 protein: CASSPHSGRPDEQYF. In DNA, the CDR3 is TGTGCCAGCAGTCCCCACAGCGGGAGACCAGACGAGCAGTACTTC.

The chain employs TRBV7-9 and TRBJ2-3; either TRBD1 or TRBD2 may fit D (5 bases each). Trimming removed 5 bases at V and 5 bases at J, with 17 bases between. The germline V gene encodes CDR1 SEHNR and CDR2 FQNEAQ (reference sequence). This CDR3 comprises 15 residues. CDR3 bases: TGTGCCAGCAGCACCTCGGGGCCTTCTCTAGATACGCAGTATTTT. Protein: CASSTSGPSLDTQYF. Complete variable domain (other parts from reference TRBV7-9 and TRBJ2-3): DTGVSQNPRHKITKRGQNVTFRCDPISEHNRLYWYRQTLGQGPEFLTYFQNEAQLEKSRLLSDRFSAERPKGSFSTLEIQRTEQGDSAMYLCASSTSGPSLDTQYFGPGTRLTVL.

The rearrangement uses TRBV7-6 and TRBJ2-2; D might be TRBD2 (6 bases). Trimming cost V 5 bases and J 6 bases, with 22 bases left between them. CDR1 and CDR2 (germline): SGHVS, FNYEAQ. This CDR3 has 17 amino acids. In DNA, the CDR3 is TGTGCCAGCAGCAAAGAAGCGGGCCAGAACCCCGCCGGGGAGCTGTTTTTT. As protein: CASSKEAGQNPAGELFF.